These T cell receptor beta chains were read from a single sample in a study of a mutant IDH1 vaccine in newly diagnosed glioma. TCRdb's copy holds only in-frame clones and misses some; the assay was immunoSEQ multiplex PCR. The table records 65,000 to 85,000 clones, around nine tenths of them present only once. These TCRs' antigens remain unknown. The sequencing used PBMCs, collected from a glioma patient whose treatment included an IDH1 peptide vaccine. The receptors were sampled from a man under 40 with glioma. Each CDR3 is given with its conserved first and last residue. Each record gives: CDR3 protein, CDR3 DNA, J gene, D gene, clone size, V gene. A D gene is named only where the DNA matches it firmly. Size tells how often a clone was seen (once, few, many) or the class of an expanded clone, and some rows leave it out.

CDR3 protein: CAWNFRGSETQYF; CDR3 DNA: TGTGCCTGGAATTTTAGGGGCTCAGAGACCCAGTACTTC; J gene: TRBJ2-5; D gene: .; clone size: .; V gene: TRBV30
CDR3 protein: CASSIDPRMGAPLHF; CDR3 DNA: TGTGCCAGTAGTATAGATCCCAGAATGGGGGCACCCCTCCACTTT; J gene: TRBJ1-6; D gene: .; clone size: few; V gene: TRBV19
CDR3 protein: CASRSGLAGTDTQYF; CDR3 DNA: TGTGCCAGCAGATCGGGACTAGCGGGCACAGATACGCAGTATTTT; J gene: TRBJ2-3; D gene: TRBD2; clone size: .; V gene: TRBV5-4
CDR3 protein: CASSEAYTPDEQFF; CDR3 DNA: TGTGCCAGCAGTGAAGCCTATACCCCCGATGAGCAGTTCTTC; J gene: TRBJ2-1; D gene: .; clone size: .; V gene: TRBV6-1
CDR3 protein: CASSGLSYEQYF; CDR3 DNA: TGTGCCAGCAGTGGGTTATCCTACGAGCAGTACTTC; J gene: TRBJ2-7; D gene: .; clone size: .; V gene: TRBV2
CDR3 protein: CASSWRGGNQPQHF; CDR3 DNA: TGTGCCAGCAGCTGGCGGGGTGGGAATCAGCCCCAGCATTTT; J gene: TRBJ1-5; D gene: .; clone size: .; V gene: TRBV7-8
CDR3 protein: CASSVTGDSSYEQYF; CDR3 DNA: TGTGCCAGCAGCGTTACCGGGGACAGCTCCTACGAGCAGTACTTC; J gene: TRBJ2-7; D gene: TRBD1; clone size: .; V gene: TRBV6-5
CDR3 protein: CASSSGQIATNEKLFF; CDR3 DNA: TGTGCCAGCAGCTCCGGACAGATAGCAACTAATGAAAAACTGTTTTTT; J gene: TRBJ1-4; D gene: .; clone size: once; V gene: TRBV27
CDR3 protein: CASSPGGADTQYF; CDR3 DNA: TGTGCCAGCAGCCCAGGGGGGGCAGATACGCAGTATTTT; J gene: TRBJ2-3; D gene: .; clone size: once; V gene: TRBV7-2
CDR3 protein: CASSLAPNPGNTIYF; CDR3 DNA: TGTGCCAGTAGTTTGGCGCCAAACCCTGGAAACACCATATATTTT; J gene: TRBJ1-3; D gene: .; clone size: .; V gene: TRBV19
CDR3 protein: CAIGALGAGELFF; CDR3 DNA: TGTGCCATCGGGGCCCTTGGGGCCGGGGAGCTGTTTTTT; J gene: TRBJ2-2; D gene: .; clone size: .; V gene: TRBV10-3
CDR3 protein: CASSGSLQGPYEQYF; CDR3 DNA: TGTGCCAGCAGTGGGAGTCTACAGGGTCCCTACGAGCAGTACTTC; J gene: TRBJ2-7; D gene: .; clone size: .; V gene: TRBV6-1
CDR3 protein: CASSPPYRFSANTGELFF; CDR3 DNA: TGTGCCAGCAGCCCCCCATACAGGTTCTCAGCGAACACCGGGGAGCTGTTTTTT; J gene: TRBJ2-2; D gene: .; clone size: .; V gene: TRBV7-9
CDR3 protein: CASSLARDQPQHF; CDR3 DNA: TGTGCCAGCAGCTTAGCACGAGATCAGCCCCAGCATTTT; J gene: TRBJ1-5; D gene: .; clone size: few; V gene: TRBV7-2
CDR3 protein: CASSSRTRPYEQYF; CDR3 DNA: TGTGCCAGCAGTTCTCGGACTAGGCCCTACGAGCAGTACTTC; J gene: TRBJ2-7; D gene: TRBD2; clone size: .; V gene: TRBV27
CDR3 protein: CASSERGGSTDTQYF; CDR3 DNA: TGTGCCAGCAGTGAAAGGGGGGGCAGCACAGATACGCAGTATTTT; J gene: TRBJ2-3; D gene: .; clone size: .; V gene: TRBV6-4
CDR3 protein: CASSRTLRVYNEQFF; CDR3 DNA: TGTGCCAGCAGTCGGACCCTCCGGGTTTACAATGAGCAGTTCTTC; J gene: TRBJ2-1; D gene: .; clone size: .; V gene: TRBV5-6
CDR3 protein: CASSSTGHTEAFF; CDR3 DNA: TGTGCCAGCAGCTCCACAGGTCACACTGAAGCTTTCTTT; J gene: TRBJ1-1; D gene: .; clone size: .; V gene: TRBV11-3
CDR3 protein: CASRLNSGAFF; CDR3 DNA: TGTGCCAGCAGGCTGAACAGTGGCGCTTTCTTT; J gene: TRBJ1-1; D gene: .; clone size: .; V gene: TRBV2
CDR3 protein: CASSPGVAYEQYF; CDR3 DNA: TGTGCCAGCAGTCCAGGGGTCGCCTACGAGCAGTACTTC; J gene: TRBJ2-7; D gene: .; clone size: .; V gene: TRBV7-9
CDR3 protein: CASSITSGTDTQYF; CDR3 DNA: TGTGCCAGCAGTATTACTAGCGGCACAGATACGCAGTATTTT; J gene: TRBJ2-3; D gene: TRBD2; clone size: .; V gene: TRBV6-1
CDR3 protein: CASSEPGQGGGYTF; CDR3 DNA: TGTGCCAGCAGTGAGCCAGGACAGGGAGGAGGCTACACCTTC; J gene: TRBJ1-2; D gene: TRBD1; clone size: .; V gene: TRBV25-1
CDR3 protein: CASSEPGLVTDTQYF; CDR3 DNA: TGTGCCAGCAGTGAGCCGGGATTGGTCACAGATACGCAGTATTTT; J gene: TRBJ2-3; D gene: .; clone size: .; V gene: TRBV2
CDR3 protein: CASSVNSLPAGANVLTF; CDR3 DNA: TGTGCCAGCAGCGTAAACAGCTTGCCAGCTGGGGCCAACGTCCTGACTTTC; J gene: TRBJ2-6; D gene: .; clone size: .; V gene: TRBV9
CDR3 protein: CASSYGGRGQETQYF; CDR3 DNA: TGTGCCAGCAGCTACGGGGGGAGGGGTCAAGAGACCCAGTACTTC; J gene: TRBJ2-5; D gene: TRBD2; clone size: .; V gene: TRBV7-6
CDR3 protein: CASSQGLAGWIEQFF; CDR3 DNA: TGCGCCAGCAGCCAAGGACTAGCGGGATGGATTGAGCAGTTCTTC; J gene: TRBJ2-1; D gene: TRBD2; clone size: .; V gene: TRBV4-1